This T cell receptor beta chain was recovered during a study of T cell responses to AZD1222 COVID-19 vaccine. For the study at large: Recipients boosted at about 4 weeks or about 12 weeks are pooled. Whole-study findings and limits: Spike-specific TCR depth and breadth grew after two AZD1222 doses.

Here immunoSEQ multiplex PCR was the method, and the copy in TCRdb shows in-frame clones only, minus some. Seen here are tens of thousands of clones, about nine tenths observed once, and the top ten hold about 25%. This CDR3 is 12 amino acids long. Deletions cut 6 bases from V and 3 bases from J, with 9 bases between. Per the germline V gene, CDR1 is KGHSH and CDR2 is LQKENI. Points on this clone: What it recognizes is unknown.

The genes are TRBV18 and TRBJ2-7; no firm D call. The sample here was peripheral blood, taken on day 0 of AZD1222 vaccination. This sequence was found in an adult in good health. The CDR3 region has the DNA TGTGCCAGCTCGCTTGGTTACTACGAGCAGTACTTC. Translating gives CASSLGYYEQYF.